This T cell receptor beta chain came from a study of tumor-infiltrating lymphocytes in primary liver carcinoma. Study at large: The patients, men and women alike, were aged 30 to 69 years. Samples returned roughly 3.5 to 7.13 million productive TCRbeta reads, a yield that was similar across tissue types.

TCR beta cDNA came from roughly 0.45 ug total RNA, primed with a constant-region primer. Libraries for TCR beta were built through three nested multiplex PCR rounds, which together made up a slightly modified ARM-PCR procedure. TRBV1-TRBV30 forward primers paired with a C-beta reverse primer were used in the first two PCR rounds, which ran approximately 10 cycles each. Each CDR3 protein gets one entry after TCRdb re-called the multiplex PCR reads with MiXCR. Of 150,000 to 200,000 distinct CDR3 sequences listed, about 82% are singletons. Extraction of RNA together with DNA used roughly 18-32 mg of unsorted bulk tissue. The patients lived with chronic HBV infection and had not yet received any treatment. CDR1 MNHNS and CDR2 SASEGT come from the germline V gene. The CDR3 has 15 amino acids. A remark on this clonotype: Relative to the germline gene, one junction end is altered; a read error may explain this.

The chain couples TRBV6-1 to TRBJ1-5, with a weak D call TRBD1 (6 bases). Sequencing was done on a sample of tumor tissue from primary liver carcinoma. The receptor was derived from a man aged 40-50 years with primary liver carcinoma and hepatitis B virus infection. The CDR3 DNA reads as TGTCCCAGCAGGGGCAGGGTGATCCGAAATCAGCCCCATCATTTT. Protein sequence: CPSRGRVIRNQPHHF.